The clone carrying this TCR beta chain was detected ten times or more. TCRdb processed the RT-PCR reads anew with MiXCR; each CDR3 protein has one entry. This repertoire shows almost 700,000 distinct CDR3 sequences, around 14% found once; its top ten account for 3% to 4.5%. Germline-derived CDR1 and CDR2 are MNHEY and SVGEGT. The CDR3 sequence is 14 residues long. The J segment lost 6 bases and the V segment lost 5 bases, leaving 6 bases of the junction unmatched. Source material: memory CD4+ T cells from blood. The origin of this receptor is a female donor in good health, serving as a healthy control. The V call is TRBV6-2 or TRBV6-3, the J call TRBJ1-5; TRBD1 matches 8 bases. The CDR3 sequence: CASSRTGSSQPQHF. The CDR3 DNA reads TGTGCCAGCAGTCGGACAGGGTCAAGTCAGCCCCAGCATTTT.